A selection of T cell receptor beta chains follows, all from one sample in a study of PD-1 blockade in classical Hodgkin lymphoma. TCRdb keeps only in-frame clones here, not all; method: immunoSEQ multiplex PCR. The data contain around 6,000 clones, 45% to 70% of them singletons. The source material was CD8+ T cells from blood, sampled at baseline. The receptors were sampled from a human donor with classical Hodgkin lymphoma. Each CDR3 is given with its conserved first and last residue.

v_gene	j_gene	CDR3aa
TRBV28	TRBJ2-2	CASSRVLGSGELFF
TRBV10-3	TRBJ2-1	CAIKAGLAGTFGNEQFF
TRBV27	TRBJ1-1	CASSGGFGSLNTEAFF
TRBV5-1	TRBJ2-7	CASSTGTLYEQYF
TRBV28	TRBJ2-1	CASSSLSGGPWNEQFF
TRBV4-2	TRBJ1-1	CASSQNSAMNTEAFF
TRBV14	TRBJ2-7	CASSPDYYEQYF
TRBV10-2	TRBJ1-5	CASSVDRGQPQHF
TRBV4-1	TRBJ2-2	CASSQGGGSTGELFF
TRBV6-5	TRBJ1-2	CASSDGTDNYGYTF
TRBV28	TRBJ2-5	CASSTSSRGPETQYF